These 5 T cell receptor beta chains share one sample of origin, sequenced in a study of T-cell memory formation after mild COVID-19 (dated by TCRdb to the early 2020s). Library construction relied on 5' RACE. TCRdb shows the sequencer as Illumina NovaSeq 6000. TCRdb trimmed the raw reads at Q25, called clones with MiXCR and kept productive beta chains. Here each entry gathers all rows of one CDR3 protein and keeps the most common genes and DNA. The sample yields 260,000 or so distinct CDR3 sequences; around 15% were counted once. The ten largest clones take up around 20% of the sample. Sequenced: PBMCs or a T cell subset sorted from them (not recorded which). These receptors all stem from a man aged 18 to 35 who had mild COVID-19 (a few samples of this study predate the infection). The sample titles of this study are shuffled in the database, so cell type and time point are left out; the donor was told from shared clones.

This clonotype appeared a few times. The V and J genes are TRBV6-5 and TRBJ2-1; no definite D call. The CDR3 contains 12 residues. CDR1 MNHEY and CDR2 SVGAGI come from the germline V gene. Trimming shortened V by 5 bases and J by 5 bases, and 7 bases separated the two germline ends. The CDR3 is CASSIDDNEQFF. CDR3 DNA sequence: TGTGCCAGCAGTATAGACGACAATGAGCAGTTCTTC.

This clonotype was recorded at least ten times. The chain is built from TRBV15 and TRBJ1-5, with D perhaps matching TRBD1 (5 bases). Germline V CDR1 and CDR2: LNHNV, YYDKDF (reference sequence). The CDR3 is 17 residues long. V lost 0 bases, J lost 1 base, and 13 bases lay in between. As DNA, the CDR3 is TGTGCCACCAGCAGAGATTGGGTAGGGGCGAGCAATCAGCCCCAGCATTTT. It specifies CATSRDWVGASNQPQHF.

The chain recombines TRBV27 with TRBJ2-4, with D unresolved. The CDR3 is 15 residues long. Trimming pared 0 bases from V and 0 bases from J, leaving 6 bases between. Per germline, CDR1 MNHEY and CDR2 SMNVEV (reference sequence). CDR3 coding DNA: TGTGCCAGCAGTTTATCTTTGCTAGCCAAAAACATTCAGTACTTC. Protein sequence: CASSLSLLAKNIQYF.

This clonotype turned up a few times. The chain couples TRBV15 to TRBJ1-3; D call uncertain. This CDR3 has 15 amino acids. Trimming cost V 6 bases and J 0 bases, with 12 bases left between them. Germline V CDR1 and CDR2: LNHNV, YYDKDF (reference sequence). The CDR3 is CATSDRKASGNTIYF. Here the CDR3 DNA reads TGTGCCACCAGTGACCGTAAGGCCTCTGGAAACACCATATATTTT.

The chain links TRBV6-2 or TRBV6-3 to TRBJ1-2; no clear D. CDR3 length: 15 amino acids. Germline V lookup: CDR1 MNHEY, CDR2 SVGEGT. V was pared by 5 bases and J by 3 bases, with 16 bases between. CDR3 region: CASSDGGPLHYGYTF. CDR3 nucleotides: TGTGCCAGCAGTGACGGAGGACCTCTTCACTATGGCTACACCTTC.